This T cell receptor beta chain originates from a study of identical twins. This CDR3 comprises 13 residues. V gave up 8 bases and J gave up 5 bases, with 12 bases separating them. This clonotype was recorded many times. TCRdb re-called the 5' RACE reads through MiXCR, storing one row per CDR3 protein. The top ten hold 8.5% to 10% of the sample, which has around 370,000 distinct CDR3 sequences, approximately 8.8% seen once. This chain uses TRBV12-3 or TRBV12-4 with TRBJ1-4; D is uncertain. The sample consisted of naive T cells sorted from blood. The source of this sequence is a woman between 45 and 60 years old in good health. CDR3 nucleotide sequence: TGTGCCAGCGTCGCAGGATGGAATGAAAAACTGTTTTTT. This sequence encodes CASVAGWNEKLFF.